This entry lists 10 T cell receptor beta chains sequenced from one sample in a study of neurological immune-mediated disorders. Each CDR3 protein gets one entry after TCRdb re-called the 5' RACE reads with MiXCR. The sample shows 71,000 or so distinct CDR3 sequences, roughly 13% of them seen only once. The time point here: longitudinal time-point 1 (baseline). Sequencing input: PBMCs. These receptors all stem from a female donor with HTLV-1-associated myelopathy (HAM/TSP).

This clonotype was counted ten times or more. The CDR3 DNA follows: TGCGCCAGCAGCTTGGAAGACGCAGATACGCAGTATTTT. Its protein product is CASSLEDADTQYF. The chain links TRBV5-1 to TRBJ2-3; D remains unclear. The V gene's germline CDR1 is SGHRS and CDR2 YFSETQ. Trimming pared 0 bases from V and 4 bases from J, leaving 6 bases between. CDR3 size: 13 residues. Using reference TRBV5-1 and TRBJ2-3 for the parts outside the CDR3, the full variable domain is KAGVTQTPRYLIKTRGQQVTLSCSPISGHRSVSWYQQTPGQGLQFLFEYFSETQRNKGNFPGRFSGRQFSNSRSEMNVSTLELGDSALYLCASSLEDADTQYFGPGTRLTVL.

This clonotype has ten or more counts. The chain couples TRBV5-1 to TRBJ2-5; D perhaps matches TRBD2 (6 bases). Germline V gives CDR1 SGHRS, CDR2 YFSETQ. V was pared by 0 bases and J by 3 bases, with 12 bases between. The CDR3 length is 15 residues. The CDR3, as DNA: TGCGCCAGCAGCTTGGATCCGGGGGTCGAAGAGACCCAGTACTTC. Protein product: CASSLDPGVEETQYF. The full variable domain, with the rest looked up from reference TRBV5-1 and TRBJ2-5, is KAGVTQTPRYLIKTRGQQVTLSCSPISGHRSVSWYQQTPGQGLQFLFEYFSETQRNKGNFPGRFSGRQFSNSRSEMNVSTLELGDSALYLCASSLDPGVEETQYFGPGTRLLVL.

CDR3 in amino acids: CASSLAGPWGQFF. The CDR3 DNA reads TGCGCCAGCAGCTTGGCGGGGCCCTGGGGGCAGTTCTTC. The chain employs TRBV5-1 and TRBJ2-1; D tentatively fits TRBD1 or TRBD2 (5 bases each). Trimming removed 0 bases at V and 12 bases at J, with 13 bases between. The CDR3 sequence is 13 residues long. The V gene's germline CDR1 is SGHRS and CDR2 YFSETQ.

Ten or more counts support this clonotype. V is TRBV5-1 and J is TRBJ2-2; D is unresolved. This CDR3 is 13 amino acids long. CDR1 and CDR2 (germline): SGHRS, YFSETQ. Trimming removed 5 bases from V and 0 bases from J, with 5 bases in between. For the CDR3, the DNA is TGCGCCAGCAGTAACGCGAACACCGGGGAGCTGTTTTTT. This codes for CASSNANTGELFF.

Many counts were recorded for this clonotype. The chain uses TRBV20-1 and TRBJ2-1; TRBD2 matches 7 bases. Trimming removed 3 bases from V and 6 bases from J; junction bases left unmatched: 8. There are 14 residues in the CDR3. Germline V lookup: CDR1 DFQATT, CDR2 SNEGSKA (reference sequence). CDR3 sequence reads: CSASLPGGGNEQFF. The CDR3 bases are TGCAGTGCTAGTTTGCCAGGCGGGGGCAATGAGCAGTTCTTC.

This clonotype was recorded many times. DNA of the CDR3: TGTGCCAGCAGTTACTCGGAGGGGGATCAGCCCCAGCATTTT. It codes for CASSYSEGDQPQHF. The chain employs TRBV6-5 and TRBJ1-5, with a tentative D call TRBD1 (6 bases). Germline-derived CDR1 and CDR2 are MNHEY and SVGAGI. The CDR3 is 14 residues long. Trimming stripped 0 bases from V and 5 bases from J, with 8 bases between.

This clonotype occurred many times. The CDR3 loop reads CASSLEGLYEQYF. CDR3 DNA: TGCGCCAGCAGCTTGGAGGGCCTCTACGAGCAGTACTTC. V is TRBV5-1 and J is TRBJ2-7; unclear D gene. CDR1 SGHRS and CDR2 YFSETQ come from the germline V gene. The V end was cut by 0 bases, the J end by 3 bases, with 7 bases between. CDR3 length equals 13 residues.

This clonotype has at least ten counts. V and J are TRBV6-6 and TRBJ2-1, with 12 bases fitting TRBD2. The CDR3 is 13 residues long. Germline V CDR1 and CDR2: MNHNY, SVGAGI (reference sequence). Unmatched junction bases numbered 3, after V lost 8 bases and J lost 7 bases. The CDR3 nucleotides are TGTGCCAGCCTTGGACTAGCGGGAAATGAGCAGTTCTTC. Translating it yields CASLGLAGNEQFF.

This clonotype came up many times. The rearrangement uses TRBV20-1 and TRBJ2-2; 11 bases are a match to TRBD2. The length of the CDR3 is 17 residues. Germline trimming cut 4 bases from V and 2 bases from J; bases unmatched to any gene: 9. The germline V gene encodes CDR1 DFQATT and CDR2 SNEGSKA (reference sequence). CDR3 sequence reads: CSAKTPTSGGNTGELFF. The CDR3 bases are TGCAGTGCTAAGACCCCCACTAGCGGGGGTAACACCGGGGAGCTGTTTTTT.

The chain uses TRBV5-1 and TRBJ2-1; 9 bases fit TRBD2. After removal of 2 bases from V and 2 bases from J, the junction contained 2 bases not matched to a gene. This CDR3 region has 15 residues. Germline loops: CDR1 SGHRS, CDR2 YFSETQ. The DNA of the CDR3 is TGCGCCAGCAGCTTAAGACTAGCGGCCTACAATGAGCAGTTCTTC. Protein: CASSLRLAAYNEQFF.